The rows below give T cell receptor beta chains drawn from one sample of a study of T cell responses to AZD1222 COVID-19 vaccine. This table comes from immunoSEQ multiplex PCR, and its TCRdb copy is limited to in-frame clones, with some not included. The data show 95,000 to 120,000 clones, 88% seen once. Here the sequenced sample was peripheral blood, taken 28 days after the second AZD1222 dose. Receptor source: an adult who received the AZD1222 COVID-19 vaccine. Each CDR3 is given with its conserved first and last residue.

TRBV18,CASSPPGGFTGELFF
TRBV6-2/TRBV6-3,CASSYLGGSYEQYF
TRBV2,CASSLGGRNQPQHF
TRBV5-1,CASSHLTGTALGGELFF
TRBV29-1,CSVGQGGDEQYF
TRBV6-1,CASSEIKGTQYF
TRBV6-2/TRBV6-3,CASSRTGRNQPQHF
TRBV18,CASSPVSSGNTIYF
TRBV5-4,CASSLGRDTEAFF
TRBV27,CASSLWFGTDTQYF
TRBV7-3,CASSLWGQGFEAFF
TRBV5-4,CASSLQGATEAFF
TRBV7-6,CASSLGQAGLNTEAFF
TRBV6-5,CASSTGQGDTEAFF
TRBV7-9,CASSQGQGWLSIAGYTF
TRBV29-1,CSVTPVMGGHDNEQFF
TRBV7-2,CASSTRSRQGYGYTF
TRBV5-5,CASSTGTAGVNQPQHF
TRBV28,CASSWAGYGYTF
TRBV18,CASSPQGHTGELFF
TRBV28,CASSLGQYNEQFF
TRBV10-3,CATTRDSYEQYF
TRBV5-5,CASSFALRAMNTEAFF
TRBV10-2,CASRTTAISGNTIYF
TRBV6-5,CASSGLDSYGYTF
TRBV6-5,CASSRGNEKLFF
TRBV15,CATSRAGKGAEAFF
TRBV7-2,CASSLTGGSYNEQFF
TRBV6-5,CASSQGQGLGETQYF
TRBV18,CASSPRTDDTGELFF
TRBV19,CASALQGSFTYGYTF
TRBV20-1,CSARADNEQFF
TRBV5-1,CASAPSLNTGELFF
TRBV4-2,CASSQEQGDGRNTIYF
TRBV3-1/TRBV3-2,CASSPGDSPLYGYTF
TRBV5-6,CASSSRDTYEQYF
TRBV7-2,CASSHRTTGRGTDTQYF
TRBV24-1,CATSDPLDGDEQFF
TRBV29-1,CSVVDIKYEQYF
TRBV15,CATGLRGGVSYGYTF
TRBV5-6,CASSPTDRVPGYTF
TRBV11-2,CASSLQGYEQYF
TRBV5-8,CASSRSSKDRGRGTGELFF
TRBV19,CASSTGGNTIYF
TRBV10-2,CASRPPGGLATDTQYF
TRBV6-5,CASRSIQGYSYEQYF
TRBV9,CASSVLGGANYGYTF
TRBV6-2/TRBV6-3,CASSYDRGSGYEQYF
TRBV6-2/TRBV6-3,CASSPGQGQGYTF
TRBV7-9,CASGYASRGGQYF
TRBV19,CASTGSAPGTVNYGYTF
TRBV5-6,CASAPRAVPDTQYF